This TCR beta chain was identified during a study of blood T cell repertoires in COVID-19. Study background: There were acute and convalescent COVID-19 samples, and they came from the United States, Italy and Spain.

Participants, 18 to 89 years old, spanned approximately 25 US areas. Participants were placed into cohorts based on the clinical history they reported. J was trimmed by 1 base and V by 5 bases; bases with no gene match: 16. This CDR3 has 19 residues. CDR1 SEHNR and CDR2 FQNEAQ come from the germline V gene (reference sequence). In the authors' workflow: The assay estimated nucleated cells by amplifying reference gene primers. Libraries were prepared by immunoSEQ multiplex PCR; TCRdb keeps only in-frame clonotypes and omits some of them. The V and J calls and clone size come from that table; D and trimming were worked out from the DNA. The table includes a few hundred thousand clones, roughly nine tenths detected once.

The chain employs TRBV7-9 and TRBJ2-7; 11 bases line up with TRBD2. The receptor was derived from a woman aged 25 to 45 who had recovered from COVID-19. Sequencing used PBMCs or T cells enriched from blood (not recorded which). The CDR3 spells CASSQPSSGGSISSYEQYF. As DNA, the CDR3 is TGTGCCAGCAGCCAACCGTCTAGCGGGGGGTCGATCAGTTCCTACGAGCAGTACTTC.